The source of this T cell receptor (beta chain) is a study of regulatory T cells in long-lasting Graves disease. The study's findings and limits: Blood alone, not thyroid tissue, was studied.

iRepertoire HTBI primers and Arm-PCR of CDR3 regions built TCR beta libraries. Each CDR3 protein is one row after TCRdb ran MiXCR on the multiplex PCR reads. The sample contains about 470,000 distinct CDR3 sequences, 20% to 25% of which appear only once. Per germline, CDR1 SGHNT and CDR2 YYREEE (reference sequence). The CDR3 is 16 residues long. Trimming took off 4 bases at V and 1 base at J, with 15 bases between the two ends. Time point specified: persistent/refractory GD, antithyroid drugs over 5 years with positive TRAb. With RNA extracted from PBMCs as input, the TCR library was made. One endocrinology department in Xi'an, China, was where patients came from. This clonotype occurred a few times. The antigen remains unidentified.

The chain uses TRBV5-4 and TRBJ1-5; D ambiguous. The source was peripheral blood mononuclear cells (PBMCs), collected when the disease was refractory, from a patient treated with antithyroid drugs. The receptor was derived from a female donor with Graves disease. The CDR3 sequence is CASSAPRGLSNQPQHF. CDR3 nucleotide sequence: TGTGCCAGCAGCGCCCCGAGAGGGTTGAGCAATCAGCCCCAGCATTTT.